This TCR beta chain was recorded in a study of T cell changes during pregnancy in multiple sclerosis. Some clones are missing from TCRdb's copy, which holds only in-frame ones; the method was immunoSEQ multiplex PCR. The sample yields 20,000 to 25,000 clones, about nine tenths seen once. Concerning this clone: Other DNA sequences from this sample encode an identical CDR3 as well.

Trimming removed 0 bases from V and 1 base from J, with 10 bases in between. The CDR3 is 15 residues long. Germline V gene sequence: CDR1 SGDLS, CDR2 YYNGEE. This receptor was taken from a female donor in good health, enrolled as a control in a pregnancy study. This chain connects TRBV9 to TRBJ1-1; D gene uncertain. The sample here was CD8+ T cells from peripheral blood mononuclear cells, taken in the first trimester of pregnancy. CDR3 nucleotide sequence: TGTGCCAGCAGCGTAGTCGGAGGTACGAACACTGAAGCTTTCTTT. Translated, it gives CASSVVGGTNTEAFF.